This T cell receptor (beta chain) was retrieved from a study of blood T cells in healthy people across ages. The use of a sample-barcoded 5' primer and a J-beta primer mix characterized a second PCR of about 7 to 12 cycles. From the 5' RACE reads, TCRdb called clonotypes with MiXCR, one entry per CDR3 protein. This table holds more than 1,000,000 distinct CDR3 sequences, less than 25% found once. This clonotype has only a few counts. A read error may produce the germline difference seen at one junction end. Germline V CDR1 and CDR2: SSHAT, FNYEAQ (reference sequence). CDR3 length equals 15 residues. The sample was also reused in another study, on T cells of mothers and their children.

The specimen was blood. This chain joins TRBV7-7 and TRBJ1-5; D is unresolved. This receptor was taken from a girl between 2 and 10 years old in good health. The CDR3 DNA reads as TGTGCTAGCAGCTTAGCCAATCGAATCCCCCCAGCCCAGCATTTT. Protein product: CASSLANRIPPAQHF.